This is a list of T cell receptor beta chains from one sample in a study of T cell responses to AZD1222 COVID-19 vaccine. Assay: immunoSEQ multiplex PCR; the TCRdb copy retains only in-frame clones and omits some. This sample has approximately 120,000 clones, with 70% to 90% found just once. Sequences were derived from peripheral blood, sampled 28 days after the second AZD1222 dose. These receptors all stem from an adult who received the AZD1222 COVID-19 vaccine. Both conserved end residues are part of each CDR3. A D gene is named only where the DNA matches it firmly. The listing skips clone size in some rows; elsewhere it reads once, few, many or a size class.

D gene	J gene	V gene	clone size	CDR3 DNA	CDR3 protein
TRBD2	TRBJ2-2	TRBV27	.	TGTGCCAGCAGTTTATGGGCTAGCGGGGGGGCCGGGGAGCTGTTTTTT	CASSLWASGGAGELFF
.	TRBJ1-2	TRBV30	.	TGTGCCTGGGGTCGGGATAACTATGGCTACACCTTC	CAWGRDNYGYTF
TRBD1	TRBJ2-1	TRBV5-1	.	TGCGCCAGCAGCCTCACAGGGGCGTCCTACAATGAGCAGTTCTTC	CASSLTGASYNEQFF
.	TRBJ2-3	TRBV6-5	.	TGTGCCAGCAGTTACCAGAGTGGGGTTACAGATACGCAGTATTTT	CASSYQSGVTDTQYF
TRBD1	TRBJ2-7	TRBV29-1	few	TGCAGCGTTGGTGGACAGGGGGCGGTCCACGAGCAGTACTTC	CSVGGQGAVHEQYF
.	TRBJ1-2	TRBV14	.	TGTGCCAGCAGCCTCTGGGGAGGTGTGGATGGCTACACCTTC	CASSLWGGVDGYTF
.	TRBJ2-1	TRBV9	once	TGTGCCAGCAGCGCCACAGGGATTAGTACGTACAATGAGCAGTTCTTC	CASSATGISTYNEQFF
.	TRBJ1-5	TRBV6-2/TRBV6-3	few	TGTGCCAGCAGTTGGCCGGGAGGGGCTCAGCCCCAGCATTTT	CASSWPGGAQPQHF
.	TRBJ1-1	TRBV7-2	.	TGTGCCAGCAGCTTAGGGGAGTTAATGAACACTGAAGCTTTCTTT	CASSLGELMNTEAFF
TRBD2	TRBJ2-1	TRBV30	.	TGTGCCTGGAGTTTCGGGACTAGCGGGGTCTATGAGCAGTTCTTC	CAWSFGTSGVYEQFF
.	TRBJ1-2	TRBV27	.	TGTGCCAGCAGTCCGAGACAGGATGCCTATGGCTACACCTTC	CASSPRQDAYGYTF
.	TRBJ1-1	TRBV7-8	.	TGTGCCAGCAGCTTAGGCGGGACGGGATACACTGAAGCTTTCTTT	CASSLGGTGYTEAFF
TRBD1	TRBJ1-6	TRBV20-1	.	TGCAGTGCTAGTGGGGGACAGCTCGGCTATAATTCACCCCTCCACTTT	CSASGGQLGYNSPLHF
TRBD1	TRBJ2-7	TRBV5-1	.	TGCGCCACTTCGTCGGGACAGACCTACGAGCAGTACTTC	CATSSGQTYEQYF
TRBD1	TRBJ2-3	TRBV24-1	.	TGTGCCACCAGTGATTCCCGCCGGACAGGGGATACGCAGTATTTT	CATSDSRRTGDTQYF
TRBD2	TRBJ2-5	TRBV7-9	.	TGTGCCAGCAGTTTGACCGGGACTAGCAGCCGGGGGCCAGAGACCCAGTACTTC	CASSLTGTSSRGPETQYF
TRBD1	TRBJ1-2	TRBV4-1	.	TGCGCCAGCAGCCAAGGGACAGGGTACTATGGCTACACCTTC	CASSQGTGYYGYTF
.	TRBJ1-5	TRBV10-1	.	TGCGCCAGCAGTGCGCAAGACAATCAGCCCCAGCATTTT	CASSAQDNQPQHF
.	TRBJ2-3	TRBV6-1	.	TGTGCCAGCAGTGAAAGGGTGGCAGATACGCAGTATTTT	CASSERVADTQYF
.	TRBJ1-1	TRBV27	.	TGTGCCAGCAGTTTACGCGGCCCCCCCGTGGGCACTGAAGCTTTCTTT	CASSLRGPPVGTEAFF
.	TRBJ2-3	TRBV10-3	.	TGTGCCATCACCGAAGGGGGGGCAGGTACAGATACGCAGTATTTT	CAITEGGAGTDTQYF
.	TRBJ1-2	TRBV28	.	TGTGCCAGCAGTTTAACGGCTGGAGGCGGCTACACCTTC	CASSLTAGGGYTF
.	TRBJ1-2	TRBV6-5	.	TGTGCCAGCAGTTACAGTCCCCAGAACTATGGCTACACCTTC	CASSYSPQNYGYTF
.	TRBJ1-2	TRBV4-3	.	TGCGCCAGCAGCCAAGATAACGGGCTCCGGTCAGACTATGGCTACACCTTC	CASSQDNGLRSDYGYTF
.	TRBJ1-6	TRBV10-3	.	TGTGCCATCAGCTCGGGGGCTGTTTCACCCCTCCACTTT	CAISSGAVSPLHF
TRBD1	TRBJ1-2	TRBV3-1/TRBV3-2	.	TGTGCCAGCAGCCGGGTGGGACAGACCTATGGCTACACCTTC	CASSRVGQTYGYTF
.	TRBJ1-1	TRBV7-9	.	TGTGCCAGCAGCTCCCTGAGGATGAACACTGAAGCTTTCTTT	CASSSLRMNTEAFF
TRBD2	TRBJ2-7	TRBV27	.	TGTGCCAGCAGTTTCGGTACTAGCGGGACCTCGTACTTC	CASSFGTSGTSYF
TRBD1	TRBJ1-2	TRBV7-9	.	TGTGCCAGCAGCCCCCGACAGGGGAACTATGGCTACACCTTC	CASSPRQGNYGYTF
.	TRBJ1-1	TRBV4-3	once	TGCGCCAGCAGCCAAGATAGGAGTTTAGGGGGACCTGAAGCTTTCTTT	CASSQDRSLGGPEAFF
TRBD1	TRBJ1-1	TRBV2	.	TGTGCCAGCACCCGGGACAGCGCAATGAACACTGAAGCTTTCTTT	CASTRDSAMNTEAFF
.	TRBJ2-2	TRBV6-5	.	TGTGCCATCCAGTCGGCTTACACCGGGGAGCTGTTTTTT	CAIQSAYTGELFF
.	TRBJ2-5	TRBV5-1	.	TGCGCCAGCACGCTGGGACCAGAACAAGAGACCCAGTACTTC	CASTLGPEQETQYF
.	TRBJ1-1	TRBV12-3/TRBV12-4	.	TGTGCCAGCAGTTTCGGGGTGCCCGCTGCAGCTTTCTTT	CASSFGVPAAAFF
.	TRBJ1-1	TRBV6-1	.	TGTGCCAGCAGTGAAGAGGGGACCCCTGACAGAAGCTGGGTCTTT	CASSEEGTPDRSWVF
.	TRBJ2-7	TRBV27	.	TGTGCCAGCAGTTCAGGGTACGAGCAGTACTTC	CASSSGYEQYF
.	TRBJ1-4	TRBV3-1/TRBV3-2	once	TGTGCCAGCAGCCAAGTGAGTCGGGCAACTAATGAAAAACTGTTTTTT	CASSQVSRATNEKLFF
.	TRBJ1-4	TRBV7-9	.	TGTGCCAGCTCTACCGACGGATCTAATGAAAAACTGTTTTTT	CASSTDGSNEKLFF
TRBD1	TRBJ1-2	TRBV19	.	TGTGCCAGTAGTAAGCAGGGGGATGGCTACACCTTC	CASSKQGDGYTF